The table lists the clone carrying this T cell receptor (beta chain) with many counts. Antigen unknown. The data are from a study of tumor and adjacent non-tumor tissue in lung cancer. Whole-study context: Each sample yielded around 4.2 million productive TCRbeta reads on average. Study-level findings and limits: Top 100 clones took a larger repertoire share in normal lung. Tumor tissue had significantly higher TCR diversity than normal lung.

J lost 3 bases, V lost 10 bases, and 11 bases had no gene match. This CDR3 is 14 amino acids long. This sample's RNA came from whole unsorted tissue. This non-tumor lung sample came from over 3 cm beyond the tumor edge. TCRbeta libraries were built with three rounds of nested PCR, modified from ARM-PCR. TCRdb re-analysed the multiplex PCR reads in MiXCR, keeping a single row per CDR3 protein. Here the sample spans 60,000 or so distinct CDR3 sequences, around 61% being singletons. This TCR was recovered from a man between 70 and 80 years old with non-small cell lung cancer. Sequenced: distant non-tumor lung tissue. This chain connects TRBV12-3 or TRBV12-4 to TRBJ1-1; 7 bases agree with TRBD1. CDR3 DNA: TGTGCCACTTCCCGGGACAGAAAACACACTGAAGCTTTCTTT. Amino acids: CATSRDRKHTEAFF.